Below, 25 T cell receptor beta chains from the same sample are listed, as sequenced in a study of blood T cell repertoires in COVID-19. The method was immunoSEQ multiplex PCR; TCRdb's version includes in-frame clones alone and lacks a portion of them. The top ten hold 4% to 5% of the sample, which has a few hundred thousand clones, roughly 89% seen once. Sequences were obtained from peripheral blood. These receptors were taken from a woman aged 40 to 50 who had recovered from COVID-19.

The V gene is TRBV4-1, the J gene TRBJ1-2; no reliable D call. Germline-derived CDR1 and CDR2 are MGHRA and YSYEKL. V lost 1 base to trimming and J lost 8 bases, with 11 bases between them. The CDR3 runs to 13 residues. This CDR3 is CASSQVIGEGYTF. CDR3 sequence (DNA): TGCGCCAGCAGCCAAGTTATCGGGGAAGGCTACACCTTC.

The rearrangement uses TRBV9 and TRBJ2-1; 11 bases are shared with TRBD1. Germline loops: CDR1 SGDLS, CDR2 YYNGEE. This CDR3 has 16 residues. J gave up 4 bases and V 4 bases, and 7 bases lay outside the gene matches. The CDR3 sequence is CASSTRGQGAYNEQFF. CDR3 sequence (DNA): TGTGCCAGCAGCACAAGAGGACAGGGGGCTTACAATGAGCAGTTCTTC.

This chain connects TRBV6-2 or TRBV6-3 to TRBJ1-1; D remains unclear. The V end lost 0 bases, the J end lost 8 bases, and 7 bases lay between the germline ends. The CDR3 consists of 12 residues. Germline V gene sequence: CDR1 MNHEY, CDR2 SVGEGT. CDR3 sequence (DNA): TGTGCCAGCAGTTACTCTTCCCTGGAAGCTTTCTTT. Amino acids: CASSYSSLEAFF.

The chain combines TRBV5-1 with TRBJ2-7; perhaps TRBD2 as D (6 bases). Germline CDR1 is SGHRS and CDR2 is YFSETQ. The germline V and J ends were trimmed by 4 bases and 2 bases, with 19 bases remaining between them. This CDR3 has 16 amino acids. The CDR3 loop is CASSPPQGSGPYEQYF. CDR3 sequence (DNA): TGCGCCAGCAGCCCACCCCAAGGGAGCGGGCCCTACGAGCAGTACTTC.

The chain joins TRBV5-1 to TRBJ1-1; maybe TRBD1 (5 bases). Germline V gives CDR1 SGHRS, CDR2 YFSETQ. CDR3 length equals 12 residues. The germline V and J ends were trimmed by 0 bases and 9 bases, with 9 bases remaining between them. DNA for the CDR3: TGCGCCAGCAGCTTGGAGGGGATTCAAGCTTTCTTT. Encoded protein: CASSLEGIQAFF.

The J gene is TRBJ1-2, the V gene TRBV9, with 7 bases identical to TRBD1. V was clipped by 0 bases and J by 8 bases; unmatched bases: 4. The CDR3 sequence is 13 residues long. CDR1 SGDLS and CDR2 YYNGEE come from the germline V gene. CDR3 residues: CASSVDRGGGYTF. The CDR3 coding sequence is TGTGCCAGCAGCGTAGACAGGGGAGGCGGCTACACCTTC.

This clone was counted a few times. The chain has TRBV2 and TRBJ1-1; 10 bases map to TRBD1. The CDR3 is 13 residues long. The V gene end was trimmed by 6 bases and the J gene end by 7 bases; junction bases not matched to a gene: 5. Germline CDR1 reads SNHLY; CDR2 reads FYNNEI. The CDR3 DNA reads TGTGCCAGCAGGGCCGGGACAGGGGTTGAAGCTTTCTTT. This gives the protein CASRAGTGVEAFF.

This clone showed up just a few times. V gene TRBV18 combines with J gene TRBJ1-5, with 7 bases lining up with TRBD1. Germline loops: CDR1 KGHSH, CDR2 LQKENI. After removal of 2 bases from V and 2 bases from J, the junction contained 6 bases not matched to a gene. CDR3 size: 16 residues. The CDR3 DNA follows: TGTGCCAGCTCACCAGAGCGAGGGACAGGCAATCAGCCCCAGCATTTT. Amino acid sequence: CASSPERGTGNQPQHF.

The gene calls are TRBV24-1 and TRBJ2-4; TRBD1 matches at 7 bases. V dropped 3 bases and J dropped 10; count of bases not matched to a gene: 11. Germline V CDR1 and CDR2: KGHDR, SFDVKD. The CDR3 totals 15 residues. The CDR3 is CATSDPLGGAGIQYF. Here the CDR3 DNA reads TGTGCCACCAGTGATCCCTTAGGGGGCGCGGGTATTCAGTACTTC.

The J gene is TRBJ1-4, the V gene TRBV6-5, with 7 positions matching TRBD1. The CDR3 totals 14 residues. Germline V gene sequence: CDR1 MNHEY, CDR2 SVGAGI. V lost 2 bases, J lost 5 bases, and 2 bases stayed unmatched. CDR3 sequence (DNA): TGTGCCAGCAGTTACATGGGACAGAATGAAAAACTGTTTTTT. Amino acid sequence: CASSYMGQNEKLFF.

The V gene is TRBV3-1 (or the pseudogene TRBV3-2), the J gene TRBJ2-3; the match to TRBD2 covers 10 bases. Germline lookup yields CDR1 LGHDT and CDR2 YNNKEL (reference sequence). The CDR3 sequence is 16 residues long. With V trimmed by 1 base and J by 5 bases, 6 bases remained unmatched. The CDR3: CASSQGVAGGRDTQYF. As DNA, the CDR3 is TGTGCCAGCAGCCAAGGAGTAGCGGGGGGTAGAGATACGCAGTATTTT.

This clone was counted once. The V gene is TRBV3-1 (or the pseudogene TRBV3-2), the J gene TRBJ2-7, with D possibly being TRBD1 (5 bases). The V end lost 4 bases, the J end lost 4 bases, and 14 bases lay between the germline ends. Germline V gene data show CDR1 as LGHDT and CDR2 as YNNKEL (reference sequence). The CDR3 loop spans 14 amino acids. CDR3 loop: CASSRDRAKYEQYF. The CDR3 nucleotides are TGTGCCAGCAGCCGTGACAGAGCTAAATACGAGCAGTACTTC.

The V gene is TRBV19, the J gene TRBJ2-3; 12 positions agree with TRBD2. The CDR3 runs 18 residues. Germline lookup yields CDR1 LNHDA and CDR2 SQIVND (reference sequence). V shed 5 bases, J shed 0 bases, and the junction held 9 bases outside the gene matches. The CDR3 coding sequence is TGTGCCAGTAGTCTCCGACTAGCGGGGGATCCTAGCACAGATACGCAGTATTTT. It encodes CASSLRLAGDPSTDTQYF.

CDR3 sequence (DNA): TGTGCCAGCAGTTGGACAGACCTGAGCGACGAGCAGTACTTC. Amino acid sequence: CASSWTDLSDEQYF. The rearrangement joins TRBV27 to TRBJ2-7; D is perhaps TRBD1 (6 bases). Germline-derived CDR1 and CDR2 are MNHEY and SMNVEV (reference sequence). This CDR3 region has 14 residues. Between the trimmed V and J ends, which lost 4 bases and 5 bases, there was a span of 15 bases.

The chain couples TRBV5-1 to TRBJ1-2; 7 nucleotides line up with TRBD1. The CDR3 contains 14 residues. CDR1 is SGHRS, CDR2 YFSETQ, per germline. Trimming removed 3 bases from V and 4 bases from J; junction bases left unmatched: 6. Written as DNA, the CDR3 is TGCGCCAGCAGCTCCACCGGGACAGCCTATGGCTACACCTTC. Translated, it gives CASSSTGTAYGYTF.

This chain connects TRBV21-1 to TRBJ2-7; no DNA check was done on the table's D call, TRBD2. TRBV21-1 is a pseudogene segment. The CDR3 contains 17 residues. CDR3 loop: CASSKVPENRSPYEQYV. As DNA, the CDR3 is TGTGCCAGCAGCAAAGTACCCGAGAACCGTTCCCCCTACGAGCAGTACGTC.

The sample holds one count of this clone. This chain links TRBV2 with TRBJ1-1, with TRBD1 identical over 7 bases. The ends lost 7 bases at V and 4 bases at J; junction bases unmatched: 9. Germline V CDR1 and CDR2: SNHLY, FYNNEI. CDR3 length: 14 amino acids. CDR3 nucleotides: TGTGCCAGCATGATAGGGGGCCTGAGCACTGAAGCTTTCTTT. As protein: CASMIGGLSTEAFF. Complete variable domain (other parts from reference TRBV2 and TRBJ1-1): EPEVTQTPSHQVTQMGQEVILRCVPISNHLYFYWYRQILGQKVEFLVSFYNNEISEKSEIFDDQFSVERPDGSNFTLKIRSTKLEDSAMYFCASMIGGLSTEAFFGQGTRLTVV.

V is TRBV3-1 (or the pseudogene TRBV3-2) and J is TRBJ2-6; D is perhaps TRBD1 (5 bases). Germline CDR1 and CDR2: LGHDT and YNNKEL (reference sequence). The CDR3 loop spans 14 amino acids. Trimming removed 5 bases at V and 3 bases at J, with 8 bases between. The CDR3 region is CASSFRVGANVLTF. For the CDR3, the DNA is TGTGCCAGCAGCTTCAGGGTTGGGGCCAACGTCCTGACTTTC.

With respect to this clone: Its ends do not fully match the called genes, so a read error is possible. The chain joins TRBV20-1 to TRBJ1-5; tentative D call: TRBD1 (6 bases). CDR1 and CDR2 from the germline V gene are DFQATT and SNEGSKA (reference sequence). The CDR3 is 14 residues long. CDR3 DNA: TGCAGTGCTAGTGGCCCGGGGGGCAACCAGCCCCAGCATTTT. Protein sequence: CSASGPGGNQPQHF.

The genes are TRBV5-1 and TRBJ2-5; 9 bases match TRBD2. This CDR3 comprises 15 residues. V lost 2 bases, J lost 5 bases, and 7 bases stayed unmatched. Germline lookup yields CDR1 SGHRS and CDR2 YFSETQ. Written as DNA, the CDR3 is TGCGCCAGCAGCTTCCGTGGTAGCGGGAGTGAGACCCAGTACTTC. It specifies CASSFRGSGSETQYF.

The rearrangement links TRBV29-1 to TRBJ2-1; 8 bases line up with TRBD2. The germline V gene encodes CDR1 SQVTM and CDR2 ANQGSEA. This CDR3 is built from 14 residues. After removal of 5 bases from V and 4 bases from J, the junction contained 7 bases not matched to a gene. The CDR3 loop reads CSVWLERGYNEQFF. The CDR3 region has the DNA TGCAGCGTTTGGTTGGAGCGGGGGTACAATGAGCAGTTCTTC.

The chain uses TRBV5-1 and TRBJ2-4, with a weak D call TRBD1 (5 bases). The CDR3 sequence is 17 residues long. Trimming shortened V by 2 bases and J by 3 bases, and 18 bases separated the two germline ends. CDR1 and CDR2 from the germline V gene are SGHRS and YFSETQ. The CDR3 here is CASSLSQGRVGKNIQYF. DNA of the CDR3: TGCGCCAGCAGCTTATCCCAGGGAAGAGTAGGCAAAAACATTCAGTACTTC.

The V gene is TRBV5-1, the J gene TRBJ1-1; the D gene is possibly TRBD1 (6 bases). The CDR3 has 15 residues. Trimming shortened V by 1 base and J by 2 bases, and 12 bases separated the two germline ends. Germline-derived CDR1 and CDR2 are SGHRS and YFSETQ. CDR3 residues: CASSLRAGANTEAFF. The CDR3 DNA sequence: TGCGCCAGCAGCTTGAGGGCAGGGGCCAACACTGAAGCTTTCTTT. Supplemented by reference TRBV5-1 and TRBJ1-1, the full variable domain reads KAGVTQTPRYLIKTRGQQVTLSCSPISGHRSVSWYQQTPGQGLQFLFEYFSETQRNKGNFPGRFSGRQFSNSRSEMNVSTLELGDSALYLCASSLRAGANTEAFFGQGTRLTVV.

The rearrangement joins TRBV10-3 to TRBJ1-2; 9 nucleotides line up with TRBD1. The ends lost 0 bases at V and 8 bases at J; junction bases unmatched: 13. There are 17 residues in the CDR3. Germline V gives CDR1 ENHRY, CDR2 SYGVKD. The CDR3 loop reads CAISESKLWNRGQGYTF. The CDR3 bases are TGTGCCATCAGTGAGTCAAAACTCTGGAACAGGGGGCAAGGCTACACCTTC.

The V and J genes are TRBV3-1 (or the pseudogene TRBV3-2) and TRBJ1-6; maybe TRBD1 (6 bases). CDR1 and CDR2 (germline): LGHDT, YNNKEL (reference sequence). V was trimmed by 3 bases and J by 7 bases, leaving 13 bases between them. This CDR3 contains 15 residues. CDR3 sequence: CASSQNTGPNSPLHF. The CDR3 region has the DNA TGTGCCAGCAGCCAGAATACAGGGCCCAATTCACCCCTCCACTTT.